This T cell receptor (beta chain) was found in a study of OX40 agonist ivuxolimab in advanced cancers. Study-wide findings and caveats: Partial responders receiving 0.1-3.0 mg/kg showed among the lowest clonal expansion.

Germline V CDR1 and CDR2: ENHRY, SYGVKD. The V end was cut by 3 bases, the J end by 0 bases, with 19 bases between. CDR3 length: 18 residues. Data came from immunoSEQ multiplex PCR; TCRdb stores just in-frame clones and leaves some out. This sample has tens of thousands of clones; approximately 81% occur once, and the top ten carry 4.6%. Worth noting for this clone: The antigen is unknown.

The sequence came from an adult with an advanced solid tumor such as melanoma, head and neck, liver or kidney cancer. Specimen: CD4+ or CD8+ T cells sorted from blood, collected in a trial of the OX40 agonist ivuxolimab. The gene calls are TRBV10-3 and TRBJ2-3; a possible D gene is TRBD2 (6 bases). CDR3 coding DNA: TGTGCCATCAGTGAATCGGCGGGACTTTCGTCTAGCACAGATACGCAGTATTTT. Protein sequence: CAISESAGLSSSTDTQYF.